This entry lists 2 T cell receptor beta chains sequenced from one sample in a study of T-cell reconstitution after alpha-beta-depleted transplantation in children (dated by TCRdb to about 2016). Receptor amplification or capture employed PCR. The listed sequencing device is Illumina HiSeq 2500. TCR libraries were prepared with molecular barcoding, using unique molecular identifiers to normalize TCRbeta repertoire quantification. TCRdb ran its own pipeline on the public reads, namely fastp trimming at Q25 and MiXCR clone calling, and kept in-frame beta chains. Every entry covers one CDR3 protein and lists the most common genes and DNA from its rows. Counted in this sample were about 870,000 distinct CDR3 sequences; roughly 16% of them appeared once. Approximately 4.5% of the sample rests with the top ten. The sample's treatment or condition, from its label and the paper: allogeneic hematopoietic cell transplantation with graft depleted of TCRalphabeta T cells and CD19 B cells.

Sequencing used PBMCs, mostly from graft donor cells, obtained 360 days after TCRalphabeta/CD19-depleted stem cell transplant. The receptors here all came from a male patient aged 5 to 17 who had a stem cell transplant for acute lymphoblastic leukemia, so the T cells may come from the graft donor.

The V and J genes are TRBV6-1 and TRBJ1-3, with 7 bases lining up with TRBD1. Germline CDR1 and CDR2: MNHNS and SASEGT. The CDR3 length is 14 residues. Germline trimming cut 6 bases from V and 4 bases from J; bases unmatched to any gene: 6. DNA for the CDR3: TGTGCCAGCAGGGAGACAGGGTCGGGAAACACCATATATTTT. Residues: CASRETGSGNTIYF.

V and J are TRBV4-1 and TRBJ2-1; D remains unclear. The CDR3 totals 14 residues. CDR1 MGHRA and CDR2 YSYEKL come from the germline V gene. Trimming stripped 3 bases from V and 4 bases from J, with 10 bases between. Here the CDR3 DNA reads TGCGCCAGCAGCCACGTCAGTTCGTACAATGAGCAGTTCTTC. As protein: CASSHVSSYNEQFF.